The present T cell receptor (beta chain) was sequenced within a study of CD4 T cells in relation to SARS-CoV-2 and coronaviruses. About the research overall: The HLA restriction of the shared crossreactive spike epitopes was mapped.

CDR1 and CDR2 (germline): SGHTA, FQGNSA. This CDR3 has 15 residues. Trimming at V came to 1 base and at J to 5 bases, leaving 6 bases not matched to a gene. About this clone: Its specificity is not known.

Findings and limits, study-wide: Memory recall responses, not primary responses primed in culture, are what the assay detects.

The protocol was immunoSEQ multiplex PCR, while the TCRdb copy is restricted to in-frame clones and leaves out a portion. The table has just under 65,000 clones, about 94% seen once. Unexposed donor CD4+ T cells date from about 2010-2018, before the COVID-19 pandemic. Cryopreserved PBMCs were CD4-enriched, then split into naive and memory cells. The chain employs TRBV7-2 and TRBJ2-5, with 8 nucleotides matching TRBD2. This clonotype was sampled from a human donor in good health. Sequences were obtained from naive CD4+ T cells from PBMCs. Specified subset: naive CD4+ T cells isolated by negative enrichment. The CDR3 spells CASSLDWTSSETQYF. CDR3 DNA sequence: TGTGCCAGCAGCTTAGATTGGACTAGCAGTGAGACCCAGTACTTC. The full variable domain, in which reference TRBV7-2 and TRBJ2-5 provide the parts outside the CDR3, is GAGVSQSPSNKVTEKGKDVELRCDPISGHTALYWYRQSLGQGLEFLIYFQGNSAPDKSGLPSDRFSAERTGGSVSTLTIQRTQQEDSAVYLCASSLDWTSSETQYFGPGTRLLVL.